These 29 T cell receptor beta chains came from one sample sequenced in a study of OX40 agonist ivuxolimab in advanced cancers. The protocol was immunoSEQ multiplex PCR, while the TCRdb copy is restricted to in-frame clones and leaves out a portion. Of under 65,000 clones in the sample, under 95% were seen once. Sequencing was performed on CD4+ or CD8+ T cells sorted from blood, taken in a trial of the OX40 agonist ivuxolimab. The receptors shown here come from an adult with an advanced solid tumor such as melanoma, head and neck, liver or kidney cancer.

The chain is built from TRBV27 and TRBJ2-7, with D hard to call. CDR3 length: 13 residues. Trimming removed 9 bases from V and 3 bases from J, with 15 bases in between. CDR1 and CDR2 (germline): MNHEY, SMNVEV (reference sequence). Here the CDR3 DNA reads TGTGCCAGTAGTACTGACTGGCACTACGAGCAGTACTTC. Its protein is CASSTDWHYEQYF.

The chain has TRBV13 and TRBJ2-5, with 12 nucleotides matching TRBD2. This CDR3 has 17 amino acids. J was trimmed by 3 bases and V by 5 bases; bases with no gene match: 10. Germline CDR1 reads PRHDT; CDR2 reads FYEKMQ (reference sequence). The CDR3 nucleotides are TGTGCCAGCAGCAAATTCTCTAGCGGGAGGGCCAAAGAGACCCAGTACTTC. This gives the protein CASSKFSSGRAKETQYF.

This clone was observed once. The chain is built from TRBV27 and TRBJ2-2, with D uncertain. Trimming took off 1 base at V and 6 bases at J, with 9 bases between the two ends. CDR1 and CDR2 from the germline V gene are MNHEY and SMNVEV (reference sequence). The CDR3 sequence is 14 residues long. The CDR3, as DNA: TGTGCCAGCAGTTTATTTCGTGCAGCCGGGGAGCTGTTTTTT. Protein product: CASSLFRAAGELFF.

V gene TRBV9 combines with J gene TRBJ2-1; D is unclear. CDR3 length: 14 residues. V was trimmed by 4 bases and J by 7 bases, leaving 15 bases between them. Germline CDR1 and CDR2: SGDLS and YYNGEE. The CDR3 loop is CASSKTPNPNEQFF. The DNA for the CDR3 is TGTGCCAGCAGCAAGACCCCTAACCCGAATGAGCAGTTCTTC.

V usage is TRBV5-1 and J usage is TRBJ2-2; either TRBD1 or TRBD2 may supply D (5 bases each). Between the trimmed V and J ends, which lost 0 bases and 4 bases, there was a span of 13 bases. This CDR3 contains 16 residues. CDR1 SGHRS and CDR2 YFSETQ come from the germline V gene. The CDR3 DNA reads TGCGCCAGCAGCTTGGCTGGGGGAGAGAGCACCGGGGAGCTGTTTTTT. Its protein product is CASSLAGGESTGELFF.

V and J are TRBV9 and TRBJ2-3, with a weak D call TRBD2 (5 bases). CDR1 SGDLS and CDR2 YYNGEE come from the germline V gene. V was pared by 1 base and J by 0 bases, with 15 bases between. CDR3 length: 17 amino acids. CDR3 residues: CASSVPNPGTSTDTQYF. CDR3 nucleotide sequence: TGTGCCAGCAGCGTACCAAACCCGGGAACAAGCACAGATACGCAGTATTTT.

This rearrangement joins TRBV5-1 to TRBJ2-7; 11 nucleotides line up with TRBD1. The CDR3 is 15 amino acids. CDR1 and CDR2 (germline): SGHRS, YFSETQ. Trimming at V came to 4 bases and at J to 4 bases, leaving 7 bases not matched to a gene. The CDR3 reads CASSTWTGGIYEQYF. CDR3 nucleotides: TGCGCCAGCAGCACCTGGACAGGGGGCATTTACGAGCAGTACTTC.

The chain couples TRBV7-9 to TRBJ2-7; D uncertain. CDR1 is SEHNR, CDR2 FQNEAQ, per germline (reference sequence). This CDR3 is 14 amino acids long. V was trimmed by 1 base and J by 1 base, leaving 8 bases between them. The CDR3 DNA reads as TGTGCCAGCAGCTTAGGAATCAGTTCCTACGAGCAGTACTTC. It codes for CASSLGISSYEQYF.

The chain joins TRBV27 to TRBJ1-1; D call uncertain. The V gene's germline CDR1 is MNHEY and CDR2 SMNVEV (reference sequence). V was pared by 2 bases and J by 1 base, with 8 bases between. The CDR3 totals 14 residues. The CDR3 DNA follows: TGTGCCAGCAGTTTAACGGCGGCGAACACTGAAGCTTTCTTT. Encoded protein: CASSLTAANTEAFF.

CDR3 loop: CASSLRSGKNTEAFF. DNA of the CDR3: TGTGCCAGCAGCTTAAGGTCAGGGAAGAACACTGAAGCTTTCTTT. The chain employs TRBV13 and TRBJ1-1; D might be TRBD1 (5 bases). Trimming removed 2 bases from V and 1 base from J, with 11 bases in between. CDR1 and CDR2 from the germline V gene are PRHDT and FYEKMQ (reference sequence). This CDR3 contains 15 residues.

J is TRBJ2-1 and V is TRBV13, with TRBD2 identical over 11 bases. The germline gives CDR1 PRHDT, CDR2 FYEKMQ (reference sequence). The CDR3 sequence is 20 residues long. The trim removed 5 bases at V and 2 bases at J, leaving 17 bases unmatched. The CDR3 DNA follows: TGTGCCAGCAGCGGCGGCCCGACTAGCGGGGAACCCCTAACCTACAATGAGCAGTTCTTC. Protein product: CASSGGPTSGEPLTYNEQFF.

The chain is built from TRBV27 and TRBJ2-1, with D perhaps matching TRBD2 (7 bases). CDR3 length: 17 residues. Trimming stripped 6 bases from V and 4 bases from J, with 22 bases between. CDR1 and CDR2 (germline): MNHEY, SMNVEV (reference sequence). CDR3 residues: CASSTPWGGKTYNEQFF. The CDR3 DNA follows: TGTGCCAGCAGCACCCCCTGGGGGGGCAAGACATACAATGAGCAGTTCTTC.

The CDR3 bases are TGTGCCAGCAGTTTGGAAGGGGGAAGTGAAAAACTGTTTTTT. Translated: CASSLEGGSEKLFF. This sequence joins TRBV28 and TRBJ1-4; a weak D match, TRBD1 (6 bases). The V end was cut by 3 bases, the J end by 7 bases, with 12 bases between. The length of the CDR3 is 14 residues. Germline V gene data show CDR1 as MDHEN and CDR2 as SYDVKM.

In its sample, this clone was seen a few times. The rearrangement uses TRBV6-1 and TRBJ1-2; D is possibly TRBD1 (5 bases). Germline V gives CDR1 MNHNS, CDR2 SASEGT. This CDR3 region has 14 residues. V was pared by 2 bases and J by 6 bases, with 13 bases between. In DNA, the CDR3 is TGTGCCAGCAGTGAATTTCAGGGAACGGATGGCTACACCTTC. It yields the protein CASSEFQGTDGYTF.

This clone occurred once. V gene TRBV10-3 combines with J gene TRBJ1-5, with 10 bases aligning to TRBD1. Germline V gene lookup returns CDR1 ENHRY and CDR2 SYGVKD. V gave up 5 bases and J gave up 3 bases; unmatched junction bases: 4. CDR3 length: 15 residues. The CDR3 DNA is TGTGCCATCAGTCCGGGACAGGGGTTCAATCAGCCCCAGCATTTT. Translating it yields CAISPGQGFNQPQHF.

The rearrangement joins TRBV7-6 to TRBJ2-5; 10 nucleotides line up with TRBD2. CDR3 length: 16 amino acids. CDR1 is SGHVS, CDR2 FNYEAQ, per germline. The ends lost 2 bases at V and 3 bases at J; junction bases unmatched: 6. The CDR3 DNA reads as TGTGCCAGCAGCTTATGGGCTAGCGGGAGTAAAGAGACCCAGTACTTC. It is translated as CASSLWASGSKETQYF.

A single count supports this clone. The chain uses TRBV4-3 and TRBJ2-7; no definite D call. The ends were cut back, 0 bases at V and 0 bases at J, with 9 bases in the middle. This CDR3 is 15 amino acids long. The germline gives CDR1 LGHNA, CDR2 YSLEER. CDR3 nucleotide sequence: TGCGCCAGCAGCCAAGAAGAGACGAGCTCCTACGAGCAGTACTTC. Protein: CASSQEETSSYEQYF.

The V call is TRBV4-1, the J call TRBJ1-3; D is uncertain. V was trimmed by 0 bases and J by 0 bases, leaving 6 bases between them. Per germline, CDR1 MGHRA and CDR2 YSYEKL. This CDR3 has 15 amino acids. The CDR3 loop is CASSQELFSGNTIYF. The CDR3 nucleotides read TGCGCCAGCAGCCAAGAACTCTTCTCTGGAAACACCATATATTTT.

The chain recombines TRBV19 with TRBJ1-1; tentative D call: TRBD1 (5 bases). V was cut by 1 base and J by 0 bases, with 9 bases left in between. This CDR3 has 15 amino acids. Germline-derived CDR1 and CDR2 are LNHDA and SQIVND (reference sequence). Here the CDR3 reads CASSIAWGMNTEAFF. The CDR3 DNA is TGTGCCAGTAGTATAGCGTGGGGCATGAACACTGAAGCTTTCTTT.

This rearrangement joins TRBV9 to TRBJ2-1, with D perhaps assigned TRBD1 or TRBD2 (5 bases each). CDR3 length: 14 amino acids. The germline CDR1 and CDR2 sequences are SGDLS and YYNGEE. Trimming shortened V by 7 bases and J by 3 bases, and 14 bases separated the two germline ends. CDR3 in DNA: TGTGCCAGCGCCCCCGGGGCCGACTACAATGAGCAGTTCTTC. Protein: CASAPGADYNEQFF.

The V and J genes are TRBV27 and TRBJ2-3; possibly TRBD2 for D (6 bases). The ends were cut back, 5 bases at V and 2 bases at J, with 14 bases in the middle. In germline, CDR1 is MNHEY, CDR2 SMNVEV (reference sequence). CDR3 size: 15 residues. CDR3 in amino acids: CASSPPGGPTDTQYF. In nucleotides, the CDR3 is TGTGCCAGCAGTCCCCCCGGGGGTCCCACAGATACGCAGTATTTT.

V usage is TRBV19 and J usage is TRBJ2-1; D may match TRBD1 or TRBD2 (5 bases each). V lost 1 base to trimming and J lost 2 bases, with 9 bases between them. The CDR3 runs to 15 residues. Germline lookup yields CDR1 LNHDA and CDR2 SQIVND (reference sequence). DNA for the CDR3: TGTGCCAGTAGTATAGGGGGGAGAACCTACAATGAGCAGTTCTTC. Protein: CASSIGGRTYNEQFF.

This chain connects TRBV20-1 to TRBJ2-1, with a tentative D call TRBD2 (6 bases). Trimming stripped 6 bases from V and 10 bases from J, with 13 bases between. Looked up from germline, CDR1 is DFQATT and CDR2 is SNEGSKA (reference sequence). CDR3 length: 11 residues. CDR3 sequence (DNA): TGCAGTGCGTTCCCAGGGAGGGAGCAGTTCTTC. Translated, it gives CSAFPGREQFF.

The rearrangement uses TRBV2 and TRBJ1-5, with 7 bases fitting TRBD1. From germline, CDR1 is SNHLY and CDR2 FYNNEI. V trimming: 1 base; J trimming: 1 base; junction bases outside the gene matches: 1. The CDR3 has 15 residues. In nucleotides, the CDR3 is TGTGCCAGCAGTGAAGGACAGGGAAGCAATCAGCCCCAGCATTTT. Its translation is CASSEGQGSNQPQHF.

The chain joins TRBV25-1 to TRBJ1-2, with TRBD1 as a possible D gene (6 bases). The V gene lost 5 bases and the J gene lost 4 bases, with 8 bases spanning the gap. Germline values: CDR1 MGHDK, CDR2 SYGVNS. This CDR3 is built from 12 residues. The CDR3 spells CASSTGTYGYTF. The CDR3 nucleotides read TGTGCCAGCAGTACAGGGACCTATGGCTACACCTTC.

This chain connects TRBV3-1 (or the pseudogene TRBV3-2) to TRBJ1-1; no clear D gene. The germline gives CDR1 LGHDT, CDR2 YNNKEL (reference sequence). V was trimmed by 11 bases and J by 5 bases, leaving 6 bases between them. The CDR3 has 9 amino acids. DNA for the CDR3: TGTGCCTGCCGAACTGAAGCTTTCTTT. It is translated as CACRTEAFF.

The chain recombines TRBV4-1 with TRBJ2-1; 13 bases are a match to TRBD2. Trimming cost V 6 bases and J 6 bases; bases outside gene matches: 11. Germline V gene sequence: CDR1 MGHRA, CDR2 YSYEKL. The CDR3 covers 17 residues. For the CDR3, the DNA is TGCGCCAGCAGACAAAGGACTAGCGGGAGATCTGGCAATGAGCAGTTCTTC. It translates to CASRQRTSGRSGNEQFF.

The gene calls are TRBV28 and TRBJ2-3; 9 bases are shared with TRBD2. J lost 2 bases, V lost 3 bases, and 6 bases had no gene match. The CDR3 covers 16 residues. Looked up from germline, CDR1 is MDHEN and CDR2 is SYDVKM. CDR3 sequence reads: CASSFRLAGPTDTQYF. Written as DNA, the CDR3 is TGTGCCAGCAGTTTTCGGCTAGCGGGACCCACAGATACGCAGTATTTT.

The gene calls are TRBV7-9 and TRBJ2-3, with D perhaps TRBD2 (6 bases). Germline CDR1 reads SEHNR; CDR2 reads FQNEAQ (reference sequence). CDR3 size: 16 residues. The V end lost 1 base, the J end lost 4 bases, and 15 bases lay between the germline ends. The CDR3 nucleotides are TGTGCCAGCAGCTTAGTCGGGGGAGTAAAAGCAGATACGCAGTATTTT. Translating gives CASSLVGGVKADTQYF.